This T cell receptor beta chain was identified in a study of T cell repertoires in cytomegalovirus infection. This CDR3 has 18 amino acids. The V and J ends lost 0 bases and 2 bases, in that order; junction bases with no gene match: 7. Germline V lookup: CDR1 MGHDK, CDR2 SYGVNS. TCRdb recomputed calls from the reads with MiXCR, one row per CDR3 protein. The sample has hundreds of thousands of distinct CDR3 sequences, more than 20% seen once; the top ten hold approximately 8%. This sequence joins TRBV25-1 and TRBJ2-1, with TRBD1 matching over 10 bases. The receptor's source is a human donor in good health (CMV status not recorded). Some clones in this sample may be carry-over from other donors' samples. Sequencing input: CD8+ T cells from PBMCs. In DNA form, the CDR3 reads TGTGCCAGCAGTGAATATACGCGGGACAGGGGAACCTACAATGAGCAGTTCTTC. Its protein product is CASSEYTRDRGTYNEQFF.